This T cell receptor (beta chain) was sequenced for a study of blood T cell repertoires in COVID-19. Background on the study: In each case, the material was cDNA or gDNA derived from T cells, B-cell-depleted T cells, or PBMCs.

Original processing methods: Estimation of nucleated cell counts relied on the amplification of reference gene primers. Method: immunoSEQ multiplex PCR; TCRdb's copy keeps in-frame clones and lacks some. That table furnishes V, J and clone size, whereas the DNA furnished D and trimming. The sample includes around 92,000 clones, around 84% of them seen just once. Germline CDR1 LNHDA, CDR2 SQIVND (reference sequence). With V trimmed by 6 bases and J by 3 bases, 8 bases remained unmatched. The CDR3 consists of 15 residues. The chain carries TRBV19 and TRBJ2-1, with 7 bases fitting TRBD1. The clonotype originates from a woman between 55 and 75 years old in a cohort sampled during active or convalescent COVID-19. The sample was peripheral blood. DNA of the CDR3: TGTGCCAGTAGAGGGGGCTCCTCGAACTACAATGAGCAGTTCTTC. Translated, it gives CASRGGSSNYNEQFF.